Shown below are 23 T cell receptor beta chains from a single sample sequenced in a study of Graves' ophthalmopathy and Graves' hyperthyroidism. The authors amplified TCR beta CDR3 regions, and they did so from RNA transcripts for repertoire sequencing. In the first round, RT-PCR was carried out with HTBI primers, and a multiplex PCR formed the second round. TCRdb ran MiXCR on the multiplex PCR reads and lists one entry per CDR3 protein. The repertoire consists of hundreds of thousands of distinct CDR3 sequences, with about 40% occurring once and the leading ten covering under 3.5%. The sequenced material came from peripheral blood. Source of these receptors: an adult man with Graves' ophthalmopathy.

This clonotype was seen just once. This rearrangement joins TRBV6-5 to TRBJ2-2; TRBD1 matches 9 bases. CDR3 length: 15 residues. V was pared by 4 bases and J by 5 bases, with 5 bases of the junction left unmatched. Germline values: CDR1 MNHEY, CDR2 SVGAGI. CDR3 loop: CASSSTGGGTGELFF. Written as DNA, the CDR3 is TGTGCCAGCAGTTCGACAGGGGGAGGGACCGGGGAGCTGTTTTTT.

The V and J genes are TRBV24-1 and TRBJ1-1; D ambiguous. Germline CDR1 reads KGHDR; CDR2 reads SFDVKD. Trimming removed 1 base from V and 1 base from J, with 3 bases in between. This CDR3 is 13 amino acids long. The CDR3 sequence: CATSDLGNTEAFF. CDR3 coding DNA: TGTGCCACCAGTGATTTAGGGAACACTGAAGCTTTCTTT.

This clonotype showed up just once. The chain couples TRBV29-1 to TRBJ1-1; D may be TRBD1 (5 bases). CDR1 and CDR2 from the germline V gene are SQVTM and ANQGSEA. CDR3 length: 12 residues. This chain's CDR3 is CSFETANTEAFF. DNA of the CDR3: TGCAGTTTTGAGACAGCGAACACTGAAGCTTTCTTT.

In this sample, this clonotype turned up a few times. This chain uses TRBV9 with TRBJ2-2; perhaps TRBD2 as D (5 bases). The germline CDR1 and CDR2 sequences are SGDLS and YYNGEE. This CDR3 contains 17 residues. V was trimmed by 0 bases and J by 1 base, leaving 13 bases between them. CDR3 coding DNA: TGTGCCAGCAGCGTAGTAGGCGGGCGTGGGAACACCGGGGAGCTGTTTTTT. This translates into CASSVVGGRGNTGELFF.

A note on this clonotype: A clone one base away is much larger, so this may be a read error. V is TRBV10-3 and J is TRBJ2-7; no definite D call. This CDR3 contains 12 residues. The germline CDR1 and CDR2 sequences are ENHRY and SYGVKD. Trimming removed 6 bases at V and 3 bases at J, with 9 bases between. CDR3 sequence: CAISNLGYEQYF. CDR3 sequence (DNA): TGTGCCATCAGCAATCTAGGCTACGAGCAGTACTTC.

The gene calls are TRBV15 and TRBJ1-6; 7 bases match TRBD1. V lost 3 bases and J lost 6; bases outside the gene matches: 5. Germline V gene sequence: CDR1 LNHNV, CDR2 YYDKDF (reference sequence). The CDR3 has 15 amino acids. DNA for the CDR3: TGTGCCACCAGCAGGAAGACAGGGACTAATTCACCCCTCCACTTT. The encoded protein is CATSRKTGTNSPLHF.

There are a few counts of this clonotype. CDR3 bases: TGTGCCAGCAGCTTTACAGGGGGAGGGGGGAACACTGAAGCTTTCTTT. Residues: CASSFTGGGGNTEAFF. The rearrangement uses TRBV5-4 and TRBJ1-1, with TRBD1 matching 8 bases. The J segment lost 1 base and the V segment lost 2 bases, leaving 7 bases of the junction unmatched. The CDR3 runs 16 residues. CDR1 SGHNT and CDR2 YYREEE come from the germline V gene (reference sequence).

Many counts were recorded for this clonotype. The V and J genes are TRBV19 and TRBJ2-7, with D possibly TRBD1 on 5 matching bases. The CDR3 spans 14 residues. CDR1 LNHDA and CDR2 SQIVND come from the germline V gene (reference sequence). The V gene lost 5 bases and the J gene lost 2 bases, with 13 bases spanning the gap. The CDR3 DNA reads TGTGCCAGTAGTCTACACGACAGCGCCTACGAGCAGTACTTC. Amino acids: CASSLHDSAYEQYF. The whole variable domain, filled in from reference TRBV19 and TRBJ2-7, reads DGGITQSPKYLFRKEGQNVTLSCEQNLNHDAMYWYRQDPGQGLRLIYYSQIVNDFQKGDIAEGYSVSREKKESFPLTVTSAQKNPTAFYLCASSLHDSAYEQYFGPGTRLTVT.

This clonotype was counted between two and nine times. The CDR3 is CASSSGQGAWYGYTF. CDR3 sequence (DNA): TGTGCCAGCAGCTCCGGACAGGGGGCGTGGTATGGCTACACCTTC. The chain has TRBV7-9 and TRBJ1-2; 11 positions agree with TRBD1. The germline CDR1 and CDR2 sequences are SEHNR and FQNEAQ (reference sequence). The CDR3 has 15 residues. With V trimmed by 4 bases and J by 5 bases, 6 bases remained unmatched.

This clonotype was recorded a few times. This chain links TRBV5-4 with TRBJ2-1, with D possibly TRBD2 on 5 matching bases. The CDR3 is 15 amino acids. Germline-derived CDR1 and CDR2 are SGHNT and YYREEE (reference sequence). The V and J ends lost 0 bases and 5 bases respectively, with 12 bases between them. As DNA, the CDR3 is TGTGCCAGCAGCTTGGTTGGGCTAGCAGACAATGAGCAGTTCTTC. Encoded protein: CASSLVGLADNEQFF.

The chain joins TRBV29-1 to TRBJ1-2, with D tentatively TRBD1 (6 bases). The CDR3 is made up of 13 amino acids. V was pared by 8 bases and J by 1 base, with 14 bases between. CDR1 is SQVTM, CDR2 ANQGSEA, per germline. This chain's CDR3 is CSQGEDSNYGYTF. The CDR3 DNA reads as TGCAGCCAAGGGGAGGACAGTAACTATGGCTACACCTTC. Combining the CDR3 with reference TRBV29-1 and TRBJ1-2 gives the whole variable domain SAVISQKPSRDICQRGTSLTIQCQVDSQVTMMFWYRQQPGQSLTLIATANQGSEATYESGFVIDKFPISRPNLTFSTLTVSNMSPEDSSIYLCSQGEDSNYGYTFGSGTRLTVV.

This clonotype was picked up a small number of times. This chain joins TRBV6-5 and TRBJ2-1; possible D gene TRBD2, 7 bases. The CDR3 runs 15 residues. The V end lost 5 bases, the J end lost 0 bases, and 11 bases lay between the germline ends. Germline CDR1 is MNHEY and CDR2 is SVGAGI. The CDR3 bases are TGTGCCAGCAGTCCAAGGGGGGGCTCCTACAATGAGCAGTTCTTC. Encoded protein: CASSPRGGSYNEQFF.

V is TRBV7-9 and J is TRBJ1-5, with D possibly TRBD1 on 6 matching bases. Trimming cost V 1 base and J 4 bases, with 11 bases left between them. This CDR3 spans 15 amino acids. Germline V lookup: CDR1 SEHNR, CDR2 FQNEAQ (reference sequence). The CDR3 loop is CASSLGGGLNQPQHF. CDR3 bases: TGTGCCAGCAGCTTAGGGGGGGGGCTTAATCAGCCCCAGCATTTT.

This chain links TRBV19 with TRBJ2-3; D not resolved. The CDR3 sequence is 12 residues long. The V end was cut by 1 base, the J end by 11 bases, with 10 bases between. Germline CDR1 and CDR2: LNHDA and SQIVND (reference sequence). CDR3 DNA: TGTGCCAGTAGTATAGCCCCAGGTGTGCAGTATTTT. It encodes CASSIAPGVQYF. Using reference TRBV19 and TRBJ2-3 for the parts outside the CDR3, the full variable domain is DGGITQSPKYLFRKEGQNVTLSCEQNLNHDAMYWYRQDPGQGLRLIYYSQIVNDFQKGDIAEGYSVSREKKESFPLTVTSAQKNPTAFYLCASSIAPGVQYFGPGTRLTVL.

Concerning this clonotype: A much larger clone lies a single base off, so this may be a read error. J is TRBJ1-4 and V is TRBV4-3; D uncertain. Deletions cut 1 base from V and 10 bases from J, with 10 bases between. CDR3 size: 13 residues. The germline V gene has CDR1 LGHNA and CDR2 YSLEER. This CDR3 is CASSQGPGSKLFF. The CDR3 region has the DNA TGCGCCAGCAGCCAAGGACCGGGATCAAAACTGTTTTTT.

V usage is TRBV7-8 and J usage is TRBJ2-5; tentative D call: TRBD2 (7 bases). Germline values: CDR1 SGHVS, CDR2 FQNEAQ. V lost 4 bases and J 2 bases, leaving 20 bases between the germline ends. The CDR3 covers 17 residues. In DNA, the CDR3 is TGTGCCAGCAGCTCCGGACCCGGTGAGGGGGGGCAAGAGACCCAGTACTTC. Its protein product is CASSSGPGEGGQETQYF.

V and J are TRBV29-1 and TRBJ2-3, with TRBD2 identical over 7 bases. V dropped 5 bases and J dropped 6; count of bases not matched to a gene: 8. Per the germline V gene, CDR1 is SQVTM and CDR2 is ANQGSEA. The CDR3 runs to 13 residues. The CDR3 spells CSVPRGRADTQYF. DNA of the CDR3: TGCAGCGTTCCCCGGGGGAGGGCGGATACGCAGTATTTT.

This clonotype has only a few counts. This rearrangement joins TRBV12-3 or TRBV12-4 to TRBJ1-1; TRBD1 aligns across 7 bases. V was clipped by 5 bases and J by 3 bases; unmatched bases: 6. The CDR3 extends over 14 amino acids. The CDR3, as DNA: TGTGCCAGCAGTCGAGACAGGGTGGACACTGAAGCTTTCTTT. This sequence encodes CASSRDRVDTEAFF.

This clonotype has more than one count but fewer than ten. The J gene is TRBJ1-1, the V gene TRBV7-9, with TRBD1 matching over 8 bases. This CDR3 region has 19 residues. The germline gives CDR1 SEHNR, CDR2 FQNEAQ (reference sequence). V lost 2 bases and J lost 11; bases outside the gene matches: 25. The CDR3 loop is CASSLSSIVTGGDRKGAFF. In DNA, the CDR3 is TGTGCCAGCAGCTTATCCTCGATCGTCACAGGGGGGGACCGAAAGGGGGCTTTCTTT.

The chain combines TRBV5-1 with TRBJ2-7; D call uncertain. Germline assignment: CDR1 SGHRS and CDR2 YFSETQ. V lost 1 base to trimming and J lost 6 bases, with 14 bases between them. The CDR3 is 14 residues long. The CDR3 region is CASSLTTSPGEQYF. The CDR3 DNA reads as TGCGCCAGCAGCTTGACGACCTCGCCTGGCGAGCAGTACTTC.

This clonotype was detected many times. The CDR3 DNA reads as TGCAGCCCGGCGGGGGGTCCCGGGGCCAACGTCCTGACTTTC. Translation: CSPAGGPGANVLTF. The rearrangement links TRBV29-1 to TRBJ2-6; 8 nucleotides match TRBD2. With 8 bases clipped from V and 4 bases from J, the junction kept 7 bases outside the gene matches. Germline values: CDR1 SQVTM, CDR2 ANQGSEA. The CDR3 spans 14 residues.

This clonotype was seen repeatedly, ten times or more. The chain joins TRBV29-1 to TRBJ1-6, with D uncertain. This CDR3 comprises 10 residues. Germline V gene sequence: CDR1 SQVTM, CDR2 ANQGSEA. V was trimmed by 6 bases and J by 12 bases, leaving 9 bases between them. CDR3 amino acids: CSVLELPLHF. Here the CDR3 DNA reads TGCAGCGTATTGGAGTTACCCCTCCACTTT.

V usage is TRBV2 and J usage is TRBJ1-2; perhaps TRBD1 as D (5 bases). The V gene lost 8 bases and the J gene lost 5 bases, with 18 bases spanning the gap. From germline, CDR1 is SNHLY and CDR2 FYNNEI. The CDR3 length is 14 residues. In DNA, the CDR3 is TGTGCCAGCTCTCCACCCGGGACGCCGTATGGCTACACCTTC. Amino acid sequence: CASSPPGTPYGYTF.